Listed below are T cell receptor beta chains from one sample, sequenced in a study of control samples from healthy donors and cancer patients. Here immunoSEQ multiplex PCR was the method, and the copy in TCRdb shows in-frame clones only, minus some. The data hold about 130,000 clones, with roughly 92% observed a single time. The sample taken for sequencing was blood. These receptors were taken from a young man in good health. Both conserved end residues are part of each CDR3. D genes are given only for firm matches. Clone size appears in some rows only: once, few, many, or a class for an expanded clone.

TGTGCCAGCAACCCTAGCGGGGGCCAAGAGACCCAGTACTTC | CASNPSGGQETQYF | TRBD2 | TRBJ2-5 | 14 | TRBV2 | .
TGCGCCAGCAGCCCCGCAGGTGTCGTCACCGGGGAGCTGTTTTTT | CASSPAGVVTGELFF | . | TRBJ2-2 | 15 | TRBV4-1 | .
TGCGCCAGCAGCTTCTTCGGGGGGAGAAATGAGCAGTTCTTC | CASSFFGGRNEQFF | TRBD2 | TRBJ2-1 | 14 | TRBV5-1 | .
TGTGCCAGCAGCTCATCCCCGGGATCACGGCCCGGGGAGCTGTTTTTT | CASSSSPGSRPGELFF | . | TRBJ2-2 | 16 | TRBV11-2 | .
TGTGCCAGCAGCAAGGGACTAGCGGGGGTAGATACGCAGTATTTT | CASSKGLAGVDTQYF | TRBD2 | TRBJ2-3 | 15 | TRBV5-5 | once
TGTGCCACCACCGCGACTGAGGATGGACATCTGGCTTTCTTT | CATTATEDGHLAFF | . | TRBJ1-1 | 14 | TRBV6-5 | .
TGTGCCAGCAGCTTAGAGACAGGCCCTAGCTCCTACAATGAGCAGTTCTTC | CASSLETGPSSYNEQFF | . | TRBJ2-1 | 17 | TRBV5-5 | .
TGTGCCAGCAGCCAATCCCCATCCTCGGCGAATGAGCAGTTCTTC | CASSQSPSSANEQFF | . | TRBJ2-1 | 15 | TRBV3-1/TRBV3-2 | .
TGTGCCAGCAGTTCTTTGGGCGCAAGTGGGGCCAACGTCCTGACTTTC | CASSSLGASGANVLTF | . | TRBJ2-6 | 16 | TRBV27 | .
TGTGCCAGTAGGCCGGGACGTTTATATGGCTACACCTTC | CASRPGRLYGYTF | . | TRBJ1-2 | 13 | TRBV19 | .
TGTGCCAGCAGCCCTCAGGGGCGGGAGCAGTTCTTC | CASSPQGREQFF | . | TRBJ2-1 | 12 | TRBV2 | .
TGTGCCAGCAGTTACTCGTTGGGGTTTCAAGCTGAAGCTTTCTTT | CASSYSLGFQAEAFF | . | TRBJ1-1 | 15 | TRBV6-6 | .
TGTGCCAGCAGACCGGGACAGGAAGCTTTCTTT | CASRPGQEAFF | TRBD1 | TRBJ1-1 | 11 | TRBV2 | .
TGTGCCAGCAGTTTTCGGACTGGGGGACGGGGTACGCAGTATTTT | CASSFRTGGRGTQYF | . | TRBJ2-3 | 15 | TRBV28 | .
TGTGCCAGCAGCTGGATCGGGGACAGCAGGTATCAGCCCCAGCATTTT | CASSWIGDSRYQPQHF | TRBD1 | TRBJ1-5 | 16 | TRBV11-2 | .
TGTGCCAGCTCATCGGGATCGGCGCTTGAAGCTTTCTTT | CASSSGSALEAFF | . | TRBJ1-1 | 13 | TRBV18 | once
TGTGCCAGCAGTGAACATCCAGGAACTTATAGCAATCAGCCCCAGCATTTT | CASSEHPGTYSNQPQHF | . | TRBJ1-5 | 17 | TRBV6-1 | .
TGTGCCAGCAGCCTCCACCCGGGTGCCTCCTACGAGCAGTACTTC | CASSLHPGASYEQYF | . | TRBJ2-7 | 15 | TRBV7-6 | .